Each of the 11 T cell receptor beta chains below was sequenced from the same sample in a study of a mutant IDH1 vaccine in newly diagnosed glioma. The time point denotes: baseline, week 1 (first vaccination visit). Treatment: pre-vaccination baseline after standard-of-care therapy. TCRdb's copy holds only in-frame clones and misses some; the assay was immunoSEQ multiplex PCR. The data contain just under 95,000 clones, roughly four fifths of them seen just once; the ten biggest clones take up approximately 8%. The input for sequencing was PBMCs, taken from a glioma patient treated with radiotherapy, temozolomide or both. These receptor sequences come from a woman aged 45-60 years with glioma.

The chain carries TRBV7-2 and TRBJ1-2, with a weak D call TRBD1 (6 bases). Germline V CDR1 and CDR2: SGHTA, FQGNSA. Deletions cut 5 bases from V and 4 bases from J, with 14 bases between. This CDR3 contains 14 residues. CDR3 nucleotides: TGTGCCAGCAGCGTCAGGGGCAACAGCTATGGCTACACCTTC. Translating gives CASSVRGNSYGYTF. The full variable domain, its missing parts supplied by reference TRBV7-2 and TRBJ1-2, is GAGVSQSPSNKVTEKGKDVELRCDPISGHTALYWYRQSLGQGLEFLIYFQGNSAPDKSGLPSDRFSAERTGGSVSTLTIQRTQQEDSAVYLCASSVRGNSYGYTFGSGTRLTVV.

A single count supports this clone. The V gene is TRBV6-5, the J gene TRBJ2-7, with D possibly being TRBD1 (6 bases). Germline values: CDR1 MNHEY, CDR2 SVGAGI. V lost 2 bases and J 3 bases, leaving 11 bases between the germline ends. CDR3 size: 14 residues. The CDR3 sequence: CASSYPTGFYEQYF. CDR3 nucleotides: TGTGCCAGCAGTTACCCGACAGGATTCTACGAGCAGTACTTC.

The chain carries TRBV5-4 and TRBJ2-7, with 8 bases lining up with TRBD1. Germline V gene data show CDR1 as SGHNT and CDR2 as YYREEE (reference sequence). The CDR3 runs to 13 residues. Trimming took 4 bases from V and 5 from J; bases not matched to a gene: 5. The CDR3 nucleotides read TGTGCCAGCAGCCCGGACAGGGAACACGAGCAGTACTTC. Residues: CASSPDREHEQYF. The complete variable domain, with remaining parts taken from reference TRBV5-4 and TRBJ2-7, reads ETGVTQSPTHLIKTRGQQVTLRCSSQSGHNTVSWYQQALGQGPQFIFQYYREEENGRGNFPPRFSGLQFPNYSSELNVNALELDDSALYLCASSPDREHEQYFGPGTRLTVT.

The chain uses TRBV10-2 and TRBJ1-6; D not resolved. V dropped 8 bases and J dropped 7 bases, with 18 bases sitting between them. Per germline, CDR1 WSHSY and CDR2 SAAADI. CDR3 length: 15 residues. The CDR3 coding sequence is TGCGCCAGCTCTAACTTAACCGGGTTGAATTCACCCCTCCACTTT. Protein product: CASSNLTGLNSPLHF.

The rearrangement joins TRBV6-4 to TRBJ1-1; TRBD1 matches 8 bases. The CDR3 runs 14 residues. Germline values: CDR1 MRHNA, CDR2 SNTAGT. V dropped 6 bases and J dropped 5; count of bases not matched to a gene: 8. This CDR3 is CASRLDRAGTEAFF. CDR3 DNA sequence: TGTGCCAGCAGATTGGACAGGGCGGGGACTGAAGCTTTCTTT.

This clone was seen a handful of times. The genes are TRBV4-1 and TRBJ2-5; 7 bases map to TRBD1. This CDR3 is 14 amino acids long. Germline loops: CDR1 MGHRA, CDR2 YSYEKL. V shed 0 bases, J shed 9 bases, and the junction held 7 bases outside the gene matches. DNA for the CDR3: TGCGCCAGCAGCCAAGATAGTCAGGGGGTACCCCAGTACTTC. This sequence encodes CASSQDSQGVPQYF.

V usage is TRBV5-4 and J usage is TRBJ2-3; D remains unclear. The CDR3 sequence is 13 residues long. Deletions cut 5 bases from V and 2 bases from J, with 9 bases between. Per the germline V gene, CDR1 is SGHNT and CDR2 is YYREEE (reference sequence). This CDR3 reads CASSQTYTDTQYF. DNA for the CDR3: TGTGCCAGCAGTCAAACCTACACAGATACGCAGTATTTT.

The V call is TRBV5-1, the J call TRBJ2-7, with 7 bases identical to TRBD1. Germline loops: CDR1 SGHRS, CDR2 YFSETQ. The CDR3 sequence is 16 residues long. V shed 0 bases, J shed 0 bases, and the junction held 6 bases outside the gene matches. CDR3 DNA sequence: TGCGCCAGCAGCTTGGGGGGGACAGACCCCTCCTACGAGCAGTACTTC. Translated, it gives CASSLGGTDPSYEQYF.

On this clone: In the same sample, other DNA sequences code for this CDR3. The chain uses TRBV19 and TRBJ1-1; maybe TRBD1 (5 bases). From germline, CDR1 is LNHDA and CDR2 SQIVND (reference sequence). This CDR3 contains 12 residues. Trimming pared 8 bases from V and 0 bases from J, leaving 7 bases between. This chain's CDR3 is CASQGLNTEAFF. In DNA, the CDR3 is TGTGCCAGTCAGGGACTGAACACTGAAGCTTTCTTT.

V is TRBV7-2 and J is TRBJ2-7; D gene ambiguous. The CDR3 covers 13 residues. CDR1 is SGHTA and CDR2 is FQGNSA in the germline V gene. V shed 0 bases and J shed 7 bases, with 10 bases lying between them. The CDR3 sequence is CASSLAPNWEQYF. The DNA for the CDR3 is TGTGCCAGCAGCTTAGCCCCCAACTGGGAGCAGTACTTC.

The count of this clone is one. J is TRBJ1-2 and V is TRBV6-1, with a weak D call TRBD1 (5 bases). CDR1 is MNHNS, CDR2 SASEGT, per germline. This CDR3 is built from 13 residues. V lost 3 bases and J 2 bases, leaving 7 bases between the germline ends. The CDR3 spells CASSEGGNYGYTF. CDR3 DNA: TGTGCCAGCAGTGAGGGGGGGAACTATGGCTACACCTTC.